This T cell receptor beta chain came from a study of T cell repertoires in cytomegalovirus infection (dated by TCRdb to the late 2010s). About the study as a whole: Because public TCR beta signatures pointed to carriage of CMV infection together with the matching HLA type, the HLA type of each donor mattered for the analysis. The full study reports these points: In both this cohort and an independent 352-donor cohort, the cumulative frequency of public TCR beta family members distinguished carriers of CMV infection plus the relevant HLA type. The ex vivo response was dominated by HLA-C-restricted CMV-specific TCR beta clonotypes, which also provided the single most frequent clonotype in two of eight donors.

Via the germline V gene, CDR1 is MNHEY and CDR2 SVGEGT. V loses 8 bases of germline sequence and J loses 3 bases, and the interval between the two ends is 4 bases. The CDR3 goes from the cysteine to the phenylalanine over 10 residues. Only CDR3 DNA is held: 30 bases, read in frame from base 1. Data came from an Illumina HiSeq 1500. TCRdb redid the processing of the public reads, applying fastp at Q25 and MiXCR, and retained in-frame beta chains. Rows are unified per CDR3 protein, each entry keeping the most common DNA and genes. Present in this sample are about 300,000 distinct CDR3 sequences, 8% to 10% of which were seen just once. The ten biggest clones cover 2% to 3% of the sample. This clonotype was recorded many times. No cognate antigen has been identified for it. The input lacks base qualities; no much larger clone sits a single base away.

Sequenced material: PBMCs. The sequence was collected from a human donor in good health (CMV status not recorded). Some clones in this sample may be carry-over from other donors' samples. This chain is built from TRBV6-2 or TRBV6-3 and TRBJ1-2; the D gene assignment is ambiguous. The CDR3 reads as follows: CASGDYGYTF. The DNA reads TGTGCCAGCGGAGACTATGGCTACACCTTC.